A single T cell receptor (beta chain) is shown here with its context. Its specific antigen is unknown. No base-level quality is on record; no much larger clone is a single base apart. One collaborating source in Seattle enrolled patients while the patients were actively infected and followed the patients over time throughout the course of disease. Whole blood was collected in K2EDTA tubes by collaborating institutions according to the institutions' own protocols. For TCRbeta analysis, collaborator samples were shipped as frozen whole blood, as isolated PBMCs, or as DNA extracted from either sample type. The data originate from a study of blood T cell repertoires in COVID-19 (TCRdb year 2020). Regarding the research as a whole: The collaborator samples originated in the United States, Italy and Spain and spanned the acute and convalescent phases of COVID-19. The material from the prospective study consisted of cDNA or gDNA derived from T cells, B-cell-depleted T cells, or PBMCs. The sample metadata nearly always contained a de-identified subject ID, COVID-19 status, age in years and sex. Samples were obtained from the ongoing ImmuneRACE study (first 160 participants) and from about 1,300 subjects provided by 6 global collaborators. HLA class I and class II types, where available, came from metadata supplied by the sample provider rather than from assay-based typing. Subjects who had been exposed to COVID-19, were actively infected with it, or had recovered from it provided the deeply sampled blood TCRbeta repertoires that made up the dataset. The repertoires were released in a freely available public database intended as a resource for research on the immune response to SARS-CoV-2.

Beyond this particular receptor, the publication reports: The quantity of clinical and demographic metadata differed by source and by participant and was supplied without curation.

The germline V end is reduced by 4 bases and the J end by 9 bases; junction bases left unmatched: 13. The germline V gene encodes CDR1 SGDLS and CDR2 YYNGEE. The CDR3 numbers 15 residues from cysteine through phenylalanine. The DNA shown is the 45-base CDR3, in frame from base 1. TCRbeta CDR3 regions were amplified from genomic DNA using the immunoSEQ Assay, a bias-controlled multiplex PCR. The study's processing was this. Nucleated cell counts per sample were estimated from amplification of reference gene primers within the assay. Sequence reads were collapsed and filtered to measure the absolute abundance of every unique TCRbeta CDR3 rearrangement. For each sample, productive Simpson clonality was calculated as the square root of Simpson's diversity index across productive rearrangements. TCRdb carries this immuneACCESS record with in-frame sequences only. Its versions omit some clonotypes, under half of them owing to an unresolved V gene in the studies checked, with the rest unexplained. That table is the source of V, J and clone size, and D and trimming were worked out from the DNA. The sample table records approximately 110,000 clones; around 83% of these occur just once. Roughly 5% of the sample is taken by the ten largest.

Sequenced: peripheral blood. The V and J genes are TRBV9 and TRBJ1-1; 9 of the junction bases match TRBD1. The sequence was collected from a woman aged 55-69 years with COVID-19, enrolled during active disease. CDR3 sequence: CASSSGWTGDSQAFF. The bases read TGTGCCAGCAGCTCAGGATGGACAGGGGATTCCCAAGCTTTCTTT.